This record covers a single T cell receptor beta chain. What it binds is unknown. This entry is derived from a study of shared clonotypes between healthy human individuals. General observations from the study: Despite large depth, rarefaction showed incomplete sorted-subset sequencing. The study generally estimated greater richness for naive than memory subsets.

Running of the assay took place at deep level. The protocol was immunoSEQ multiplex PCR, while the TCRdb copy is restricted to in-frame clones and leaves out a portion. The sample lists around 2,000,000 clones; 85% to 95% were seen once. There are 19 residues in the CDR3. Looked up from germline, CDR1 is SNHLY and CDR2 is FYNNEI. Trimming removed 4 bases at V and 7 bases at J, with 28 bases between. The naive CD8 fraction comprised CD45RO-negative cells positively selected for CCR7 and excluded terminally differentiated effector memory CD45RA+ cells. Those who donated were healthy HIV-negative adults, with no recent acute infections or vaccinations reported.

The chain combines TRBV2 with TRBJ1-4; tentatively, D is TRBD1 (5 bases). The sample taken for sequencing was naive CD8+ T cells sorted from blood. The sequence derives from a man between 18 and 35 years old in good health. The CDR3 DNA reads TGTGCCAGCAGTGGGGAAAAGACAGCGGCGATCCCAAATAGTGAAAAACTGTTTTTT. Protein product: CASSGEKTAAIPNSEKLFF.